This TCR beta chain is drawn from a study of CD4 T cells in relation to SARS-CoV-2 and coronaviruses. Study-level information: The restricting HLA molecule for shared crossreactive spike epitopes was mapped. Study results and caveats: SARS-CoV-2-driven expansion was significantly weaker in crossreactive than monoreactive clones. Samples before the pandemic and after infection were not matched within any donor.

TCRdb's table, derived via immunoSEQ multiplex PCR, lists solely in-frame clones and lacks some. The data contain some 64,000 clones, roughly 93% of them singletons. The CDR3 covers 14 residues. Comments on this clone: The antigen is not known.

Before the COVID-19 pandemic, during about 2011-2019, CD4+ T cells were taken from unexposed donors. Cryopreserved PBMCs were CD4-enriched, then split into naive and memory cells. The chain links TRBV21-1 to TRBJ2-1. TRBV21-1 is given as a pseudogene. The TCR originated in a human donor in good health. Sequenced material: naive CD4+ T cells from PBMCs. Subset in this sample: naive CD4+ T cells isolated by negative enrichment. Written as DNA, the CDR3 is TGTGCCAGCAGCCCCCTGGAACCCGCTCGGGAGCAGTTCTTC. This codes for CASSPLEPAREQFF.